This T cell receptor beta chain was captured in a study of blood T cell repertoires in COVID-19. CDR1 is MRHNA and CDR2 is SNTAGT in the germline V gene. The CDR3 runs 15 residues. V lost 3 bases, J lost 3 bases, and 12 bases lay in between. The repertoire was sequenced with immunoSEQ multiplex PCR; TCRdb's copy has only in-frame clones and lacks some. The table records hundreds of thousands of clones, 65% to 90% of them present only once. This receptor was taken from a human donor in a cohort sampled during active COVID-19. V gene TRBV6-4 combines with J gene TRBJ2-1; D perhaps matches TRBD1 (5 bases). Material: peripheral blood. The CDR3 loop is CASSEEAGFYNEQFF. The CDR3 coding sequence is TGTGCCAGCAGTGAAGAAGCAGGGTTCTACAATGAGCAGTTCTTC.